This TCR beta chain was retrieved from a study of tumor-infiltrating lymphocytes in primary liver carcinoma. Findings of the study overall: Tumor-adjacent and tumor-blood pairs overlapped less than tumor region pairs did. Top clones occupying all five tumor regions numbered only about 7-24%.

This clonotype was observed a few times. As yet, its antigen is unknown. A much larger clone sits a single nucleotide away, making a read error possible. Each 20-30 mg portion of unsorted bulk tissue served as the source for co-extraction of RNA and DNA. Chronic HBV infection affected patients, none of whom had received treatment. The CDR3 length is 13 residues. V trimming: 10 bases; J trimming: 4 bases; junction bases outside the gene matches: 8. The germline gives CDR1 SGHVS, CDR2 FQNEAQ. Starting material of 500 ng total RNA yielded TCR beta cDNA via a constant-region primer. Researchers made the TCR beta libraries by running three nested multiplex PCR rounds with slightly modified ARM-PCR. The first two PCR rounds used TRBV1-TRBV30 primers with a Cbeta primer, 10 cycles each. TCRdb used MiXCR to reprocess the multiplex PCR reads, holding one entry per CDR3 protein. The repertoire has tens of thousands of distinct CDR3 sequences, 71% of them found once; the top ten carry around 44%.

V and J are TRBV7-8 and TRBJ2-5, with TRBD2 matching 8 bases. The sample comprised liver tumor tissue from sampling region 4. Indicated subset: tumor region T4, right-lateral pole. This TCR was sampled from a man aged 40-50 years with primary liver carcinoma and hepatitis B virus infection. The CDR3 loop reads CANTLGGVETQYF. CDR3 DNA sequence: TGTGCCAACACTCTCGGGGGGGTAGAGACCCAGTACTTC.